What follows are 5 T cell receptor beta chains derived from one specimen sequenced in a study of shared clonotypes between healthy human individuals. The table came from immunoSEQ multiplex PCR; TCRdb's copy has only in-frame clones and leaves some out. The sample lists 2.3 million or so clones, approximately 95% occurring once. Sequenced material: naive CD4+ T cells from PBMCs. Subset given: CD45RA+ positively selected. Receptor source: a man aged 18 to 29 in good health. Some clones in this sample may be carry-over from other donors' samples.

The chain links TRBV19 to TRBJ2-2; D gene uncertain. There are 14 residues in the CDR3. The V gene lost 1 base and the J gene lost 4 bases, with 7 bases spanning the gap. CDR1 LNHDA and CDR2 SQIVND come from the germline V gene (reference sequence). Here the CDR3 reads CASSIGVTTGELFF. Here the CDR3 DNA reads TGTGCCAGTAGTATAGGGGTTACCACCGGGGAGCTGTTTTTT.

Written as DNA, the CDR3 is TGTGCCAGCAGCTTAACGGGGAAGGGCACAGATACGCAGTATTTT. It yields the protein CASSLTGKGTDTQYF. The chain couples TRBV7-9 to TRBJ2-3, with TRBD2 as a possible D gene (5 bases). The germline V and J ends were trimmed by 2 bases and 1 base, with 10 bases remaining between them. This CDR3 region has 15 residues. CDR1 and CDR2 (germline): SEHNR, FQNEAQ (reference sequence).

The rearrangement joins TRBV9 to TRBJ2-5; D perhaps matches TRBD2 (6 bases). V was cut by 3 bases and J by 0 bases, with 15 bases left in between. Germline CDR1 is SGDLS and CDR2 is YYNGEE. This CDR3 region has 16 residues. The CDR3 loop reads CASSDLGREHQETQYF. CDR3 DNA: TGTGCCAGCAGCGACCTGGGACGGGAGCACCAAGAGACCCAGTACTTC.

The V and J genes are TRBV5-1 and TRBJ1-1; tentatively, D is TRBD1 (6 bases). V was trimmed by 0 bases and J by 7 bases, leaving 7 bases between them. Germline lookup yields CDR1 SGHRS and CDR2 YFSETQ. The CDR3 totals 12 residues. Here the CDR3 reads CASSLEDSEAFF. As DNA, the CDR3 is TGCGCCAGCAGCTTGGAGGACAGTGAAGCTTTCTTT.

CDR3 bases: TGTGCCACCAGCAGTGGAGCGAGCGGGGGGTCAGATACGCAGTATTTT. Protein: CATSSGASGGSDTQYF. The J gene is TRBJ2-3, the V gene TRBV15; 9 bases line up with TRBD2. Germline values: CDR1 LNHNV, CDR2 YYDKDF (reference sequence). This CDR3 spans 16 amino acids. V trimming: 3 bases; J trimming: 4 bases; junction bases outside the gene matches: 8.